Shown below are 15 T cell receptor beta chains from a single sample sequenced in a study of blood T cell repertoires in COVID-19. Libraries were prepared by immunoSEQ multiplex PCR; TCRdb keeps only in-frame clonotypes and omits some of them. Of roughly 200,000 clones detected, around 84% appear once; the ten largest clones hold about 2.6%. Specimen: peripheral blood. The source of these receptors is a man in his forties or fifties with active or convalescent COVID-19.

In its sample, this clone was seen a few times. The rearrangement uses TRBV4-3 and TRBJ2-1, with 8 bases identical to TRBD1. The junction had 13 bases not matched to a gene; V was cut back by 3 bases and J by 6 bases. Germline lookup yields CDR1 LGHNA and CDR2 YSLEER. CDR3 length equals 17 residues. This CDR3 reads CASSHTGQGPYRNEQFF. CDR3 nucleotides: TGCGCCAGCAGCCATACTGGACAGGGCCCCTATCGCAATGAGCAGTTCTTC.

This chain joins TRBV15 and TRBJ2-1, with TRBD2 matching over 8 bases. In germline, CDR1 is LNHNV, CDR2 YYDKDF (reference sequence). The CDR3 totals 15 residues. V was clipped by 0 bases and J by 9 bases; unmatched bases: 7. The CDR3 bases are TGTGCCACCAGCAGAGACCTGGGACTAGGTGGTGAGCAGTTCTTC. It codes for CATSRDLGLGGEQFF.

V is TRBV9 and J is TRBJ1-5, with D unresolved. CDR1 and CDR2 (germline): SGDLS, YYNGEE. The V gene lost 3 bases and the J gene lost 3 bases, with 10 bases spanning the gap. CDR3 length: 14 amino acids. The CDR3 sequence: CASSAGENNQPQHF. CDR3 in DNA: TGTGCCAGCAGCGCGGGAGAAAACAATCAGCCCCAGCATTTT.

The chain couples TRBV19 to TRBJ1-5; a weak D match, TRBD1 (6 bases). The CDR3 is made up of 14 amino acids. Trimming took off 5 bases at V and 4 bases at J, with 12 bases between the two ends. Germline V CDR1 and CDR2: LNHDA, SQIVND (reference sequence). DNA for the CDR3: TGTGCCAGTAGTTTGTCAGGGGATAATCAGCCCCAGCATTTT. It specifies CASSLSGDNQPQHF.

This clone has a single count. The chain employs TRBV19 and TRBJ2-3, with D possibly matching TRBD1 (5 bases). Germline V gene data show CDR1 as LNHDA and CDR2 as SQIVND (reference sequence). The CDR3 covers 16 residues. The V end lost 5 bases, the J end lost 4 bases, and 19 bases lay between the germline ends. The CDR3 DNA is TGTGCCAGTAGTGGATCGACAGCCCCAGGGCCAGATACGCAGTATTTT. Translating gives CASSGSTAPGPDTQYF.

The chain has TRBV25-1 and TRBJ1-1; D call uncertain. The CDR3 runs to 13 residues. Germline-derived CDR1 and CDR2 are MGHDK and SYGVNS. The V end was cut by 4 bases, the J end by 3 bases, with 9 bases between. Here the CDR3 reads CASSAAAHTEAFF. CDR3 sequence (DNA): TGTGCCAGCAGTGCCGCGGCCCACACTGAAGCTTTCTTT.

This sequence joins TRBV20-1 and TRBJ1-4, with D uncertain. V was shortened by 3 bases and J by 1 base, with 21 bases between the two germline ends. The CDR3 loop spans 18 amino acids. The germline V gene has CDR1 DFQATT and CDR2 SNEGSKA (reference sequence). CDR3 sequence (DNA): TGCAGTGCTAGTTGGCGGCGGGGAGGCATGAAAACTAATGAAAAACTGTTTTTT. This gives the protein CSASWRRGGMKTNEKLFF.

The V and J genes are TRBV11-3 and TRBJ2-5; D unclear. The germline V gene encodes CDR1 SGHNT and CDR2 YENEEA. The V end lost 1 base, the J end lost 4 bases, and 4 bases lay between the germline ends. This CDR3 contains 12 residues. The CDR3 loop is CASSLVIETQYF. In nucleotides, the CDR3 is TGTGCCAGCAGCTTAGTCATAGAGACCCAGTACTTC. Variable domain in full (rest from reference TRBV11-3 and TRBJ2-5): EAGVVQSPRYKIIEKKQPVAFWCNPISGHNTLYWYLQNLGQGPELLIRYENEEAVDDSQLPKDRFSAERLKGVDSTLKIQPAELGDSAVYLCASSLVIETQYFGPGTRLLVL.

The rearrangement uses TRBV19 and TRBJ1-6, with unresolved D. Per germline, CDR1 LNHDA and CDR2 SQIVND (reference sequence). Trimming removed 1 base at V and 0 bases at J, with 13 bases between. This CDR3 is 18 amino acids long. This CDR3 reads CASSIVSSRSSYNSPLHF. The CDR3 DNA follows: TGTGCCAGTAGTATAGTGAGCAGTCGGAGCTCCTATAATTCACCCCTCCACTTT.

V is TRBV4-1 and J is TRBJ1-4; D is unresolved. This CDR3 spans 14 amino acids. Germline assignment: CDR1 MGHRA and CDR2 YSYEKL. The V and J ends lost 3 bases and 0 bases respectively, with 5 bases between them. The CDR3 sequence: CASSHYATNEKLFF. The CDR3 DNA is TGCGCCAGCAGCCATTATGCAACTAATGAAAAACTGTTTTTT.

The chain recombines TRBV5-1 with TRBJ2-1; D uncertain. Trimming removed 1 base from V and 8 bases from J, with 7 bases in between. Germline V gene sequence: CDR1 SGHRS, CDR2 YFSETQ. This CDR3 contains 12 residues. The CDR3, as DNA: TGCGCCAGCAGCTTGTCGGTTTATGAGCAGTTCTTC. Residues: CASSLSVYEQFF.

The chain joins TRBV5-1 to TRBJ1-5; the match to TRBD1 covers 9 bases. Unmatched junction bases numbered 7, after V lost 4 bases and J lost 5 bases. This CDR3 spans 15 amino acids. Germline V gene sequence: CDR1 SGHRS, CDR2 YFSETQ. This CDR3 is CASSEGQGLDQPQHF. The CDR3 DNA sequence: TGCGCCAGCAGCGAGGGACAGGGACTAGATCAGCCCCAGCATTTT.

This chain links TRBV20-1 with TRBJ1-6; no clear D gene. CDR3 length: 13 residues. Trimming stripped 3 bases from V and 5 bases from J, with 8 bases between. The germline V gene has CDR1 DFQATT and CDR2 SNEGSKA (reference sequence). This CDR3 reads CSASRGDNSPLHF. The CDR3 nucleotides read TGCAGTGCTAGTAGAGGAGATAATTCACCCCTCCACTTT.

The chain combines TRBV6-5 with TRBJ2-7, with 9 bases identical to TRBD1. The germline CDR1 and CDR2 sequences are MNHEY and SVGAGI. The CDR3 runs 15 residues. The junction had 5 bases not matched to a gene; V was cut back by 2 bases and J by 3 bases. The CDR3 loop is CASSYGTGWIYEQYF. The CDR3 coding sequence is TGTGCCAGCAGTTACGGGACAGGGTGGATCTACGAGCAGTACTTC.

In nucleotides, the CDR3 is TGTGCCAGCCCTCGGGGGGCTCAAGGGGGTCCCGGAAACACCATATATTTT. Its protein is CASPRGAQGGPGNTIYF. The rearrangement links TRBV2 to TRBJ1-3; weak D call: TRBD1 (6 bases). The V and J ends lost 8 bases and 4 bases respectively, with 24 bases between them. Germline values: CDR1 SNHLY, CDR2 FYNNEI. The CDR3 has 17 residues.